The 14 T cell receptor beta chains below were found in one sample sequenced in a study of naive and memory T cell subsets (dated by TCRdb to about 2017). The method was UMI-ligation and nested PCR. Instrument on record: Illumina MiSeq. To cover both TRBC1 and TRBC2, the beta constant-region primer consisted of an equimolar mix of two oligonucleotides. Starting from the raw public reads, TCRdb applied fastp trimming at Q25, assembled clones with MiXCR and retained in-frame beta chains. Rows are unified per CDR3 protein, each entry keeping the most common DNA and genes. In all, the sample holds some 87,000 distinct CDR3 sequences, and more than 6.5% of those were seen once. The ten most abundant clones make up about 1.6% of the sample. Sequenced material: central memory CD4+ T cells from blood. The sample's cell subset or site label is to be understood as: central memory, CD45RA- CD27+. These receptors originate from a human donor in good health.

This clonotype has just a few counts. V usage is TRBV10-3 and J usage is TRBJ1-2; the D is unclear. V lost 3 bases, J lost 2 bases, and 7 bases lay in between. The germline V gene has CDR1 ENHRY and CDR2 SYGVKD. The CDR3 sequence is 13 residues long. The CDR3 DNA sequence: TGTGCCATCAGTGAAGAACGGAACTATGGCTACACCTTC. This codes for CAISEERNYGYTF.

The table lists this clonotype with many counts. The CDR3 is CASSGQGAVKTNEKLFF. CDR3 DNA sequence: TGTGCCAGCAGCGGACAGGGGGCGGTGAAAACTAATGAAAAACTGTTTTTT. J is TRBJ1-4 and V is TRBV12-3 or TRBV12-4; TRBD1 aligns across 11 bases. The J segment lost 1 base and the V segment lost 6 bases, leaving 7 bases of the junction unmatched. The CDR3 is 17 amino acids.

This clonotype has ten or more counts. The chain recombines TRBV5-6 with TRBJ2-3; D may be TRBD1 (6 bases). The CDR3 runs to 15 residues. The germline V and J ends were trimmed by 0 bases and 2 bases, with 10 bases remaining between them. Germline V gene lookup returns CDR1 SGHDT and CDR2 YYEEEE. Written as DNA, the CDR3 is TGTGCCAGCAGCTTGGCCAGGGGACCCACAGATACGCAGTATTTT. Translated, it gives CASSLARGPTDTQYF. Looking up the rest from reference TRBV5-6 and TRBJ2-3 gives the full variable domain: DAGVTQSPTHLIKTRGQQVTLRCSPKSGHDTVSWYQQALGQGPQFIFQYYEEEERQRGNFPDRFSGHQFPNYSSELNVNALLLGDSALYLCASSLARGPTDTQYFGPGTRLTVL.

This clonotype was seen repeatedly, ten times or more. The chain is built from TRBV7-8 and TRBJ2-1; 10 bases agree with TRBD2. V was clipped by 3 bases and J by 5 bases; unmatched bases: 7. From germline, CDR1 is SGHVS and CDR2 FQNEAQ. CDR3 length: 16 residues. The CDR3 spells CASSFVVLAGNNEQFF. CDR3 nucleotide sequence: TGTGCCAGCAGCTTTGTTGTACTAGCGGGGAACAATGAGCAGTTCTTC.

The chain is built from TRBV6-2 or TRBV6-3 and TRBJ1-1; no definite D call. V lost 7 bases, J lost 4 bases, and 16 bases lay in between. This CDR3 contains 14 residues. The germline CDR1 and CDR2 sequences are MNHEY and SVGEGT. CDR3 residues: CASNTQGLRTEAFF. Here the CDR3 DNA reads TGTGCCAGCAATACACAAGGACTTCGCACTGAAGCTTTCTTT.

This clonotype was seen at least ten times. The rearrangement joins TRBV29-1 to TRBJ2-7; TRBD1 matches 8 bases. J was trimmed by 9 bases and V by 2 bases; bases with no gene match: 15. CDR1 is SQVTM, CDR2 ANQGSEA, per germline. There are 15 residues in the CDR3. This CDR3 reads CSVEFTGGNPPRQYF. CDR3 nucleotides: TGCAGCGTTGAATTCACAGGGGGGAATCCCCCTAGGCAGTACTTC.

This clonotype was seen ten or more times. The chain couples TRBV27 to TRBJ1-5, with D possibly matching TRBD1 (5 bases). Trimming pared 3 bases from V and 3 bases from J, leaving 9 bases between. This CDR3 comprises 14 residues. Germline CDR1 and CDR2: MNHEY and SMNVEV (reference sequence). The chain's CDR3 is CASSLQGPNQPQHF. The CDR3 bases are TGTGCCAGCAGTTTGCAGGGACCCAATCAGCCCCAGCATTTT.

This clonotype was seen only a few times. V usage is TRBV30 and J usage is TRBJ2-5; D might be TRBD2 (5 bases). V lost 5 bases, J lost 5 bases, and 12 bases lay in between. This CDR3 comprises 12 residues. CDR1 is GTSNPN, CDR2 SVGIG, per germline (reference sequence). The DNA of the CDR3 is TGTGCCTGGGCCTTATCGGGGGAGACCCAGTACTTC. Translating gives CAWALSGETQYF.

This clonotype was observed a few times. The CDR3, as DNA: TGTGCCAGCTCACTATCGACAGGGATGACTGGAAACACCATATATTTT. Amino acids: CASSLSTGMTGNTIYF. The chain couples TRBV18 to TRBJ1-3, with TRBD1 matching over 7 bases. CDR3 length: 16 amino acids. Germline V gene lookup returns CDR1 KGHSH and CDR2 LQKENI. After removal of 4 bases from V and 2 bases from J, the junction contained 8 bases not matched to a gene.

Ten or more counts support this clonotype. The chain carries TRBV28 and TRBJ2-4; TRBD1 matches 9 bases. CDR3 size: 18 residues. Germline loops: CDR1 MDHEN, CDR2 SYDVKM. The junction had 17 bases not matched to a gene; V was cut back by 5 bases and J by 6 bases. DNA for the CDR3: TGTGCCAGCAGTCCGACGTGGGGACAGGGCTCGGTGAGAAACATTCAGTACTTC. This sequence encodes CASSPTWGQGSVRNIQYF.

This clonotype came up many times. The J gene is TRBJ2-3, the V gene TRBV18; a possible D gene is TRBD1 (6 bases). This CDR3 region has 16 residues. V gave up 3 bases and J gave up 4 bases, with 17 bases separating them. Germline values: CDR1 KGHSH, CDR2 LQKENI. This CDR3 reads CASSPSGTIGADTQYF. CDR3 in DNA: TGTGCCAGCTCACCGTCCGGGACAATTGGTGCAGATACGCAGTATTTT.

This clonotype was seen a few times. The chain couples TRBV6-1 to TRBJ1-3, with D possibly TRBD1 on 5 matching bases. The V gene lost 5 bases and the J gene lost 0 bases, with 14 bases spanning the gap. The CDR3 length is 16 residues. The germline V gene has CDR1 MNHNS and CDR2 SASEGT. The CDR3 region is CASSLIDSNSGNTIYF. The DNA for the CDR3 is TGTGCCAGCAGTTTGATAGACAGCAACTCTGGAAACACCATATATTTT.

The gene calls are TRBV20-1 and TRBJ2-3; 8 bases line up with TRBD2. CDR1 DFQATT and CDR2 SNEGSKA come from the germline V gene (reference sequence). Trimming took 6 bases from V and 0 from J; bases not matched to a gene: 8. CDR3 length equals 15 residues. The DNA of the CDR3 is TGCAGTGCCATCGAGTCTAGCGGGAGCACAGATACGCAGTATTTT. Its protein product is CSAIESSGSTDTQYF.

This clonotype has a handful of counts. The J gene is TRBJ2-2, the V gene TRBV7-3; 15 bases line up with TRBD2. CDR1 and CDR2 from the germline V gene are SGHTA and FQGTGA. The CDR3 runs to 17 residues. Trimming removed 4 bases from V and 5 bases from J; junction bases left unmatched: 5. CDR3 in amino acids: CASSSGTSGRWTGELFF. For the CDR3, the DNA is TGTGCCAGCAGCTCCGGGACTAGCGGGAGGTGGACCGGGGAGCTGTTTTTT.